The 21 T cell receptor beta chains listed next were all sequenced from one sample in a study of cytomegalovirus exposure and HLA in healthy donors. The PCR used 60 Vbeta and 13 Jbeta primers. The table came from immunoSEQ multiplex PCR; TCRdb's copy has only in-frame clones and leaves some out. The top ten hold roughly 1.5% of the sample, which has some 150,000 clones, 82% seen once. Sequenced sample: PBMCs. The receptors derive from a male donor in good health and CMV-seronegative.

The chain couples TRBV4-1 to TRBJ2-7; tentative D call: TRBD2 (5 bases). This CDR3 has 16 residues. Deletions cut 2 bases from V and 6 bases from J, with 20 bases between. Germline V gene data show CDR1 as MGHRA and CDR2 as YSYEKL. CDR3 bases: TGCGCCAGCAGCCAACTCACCGGGATCGGCTCGGCCGAGCAGTACTTC. This codes for CASSQLTGIGSAEQYF.

The chain employs TRBV11-2 and TRBJ2-1, with 16 bases lining up with TRBD2. CDR1 and CDR2 (germline): SGHAT, FQNNGV. The CDR3 runs to 16 residues. Losses at the gene ends were 4 bases for V and 7 bases for J; bases not matched to a gene: 4. CDR3 region: CASSSGLAGGGNEQFF. The CDR3 nucleotides read TGTGCCAGCAGCTCGGGACTAGCGGGAGGGGGAAATGAGCAGTTCTTC.

This clone was detected once. This chain connects TRBV14 to TRBJ1-1, with 7 bases that match TRBD1. CDR1 and CDR2 (germline): SGHDN, FVKESK. Germline trimming cut 4 bases from V and 1 base from J; bases unmatched to any gene: 9. The CDR3 contains 16 residues. The CDR3 protein is CASSPHYGTANTEAFF. CDR3 DNA: TGTGCCAGCAGCCCCCATTACGGGACAGCGAACACTGAAGCTTTCTTT.

This clone was seen just once. This chain links TRBV27 with TRBJ2-3, with TRBD2 identical over 8 bases. CDR3 length: 19 residues. With 5 bases clipped from V and 5 bases from J, the junction kept 21 bases outside the gene matches. Germline V CDR1 and CDR2: MNHEY, SMNVEV (reference sequence). CDR3 sequence reads: CASSLHQLQAGAVLDTQYF. Here the CDR3 DNA reads TGTGCCAGCAGTCTACACCAACTCCAAGCGGGGGCGGTACTAGATACGCAGTATTTT.

The chain combines TRBV7-2 with TRBJ1-5; D may be TRBD1 (5 bases). CDR1 and CDR2 (germline): SGHTA, FQGNSA. V lost 5 bases and J 1 base, leaving 12 bases between the germline ends. This CDR3 comprises 15 residues. CDR3 DNA sequence: TGTGCCAGCAGCCCCGGGGGAGCGAGCAATCAGCCCCAGCATTTT. It translates to CASSPGGASNQPQHF.

The sample holds one count of this clone. This chain links TRBV6-5 with TRBJ2-7, with D possibly matching TRBD1 (6 bases). The CDR3 has 16 amino acids. V lost 0 bases and J 6 bases, leaving 18 bases between the germline ends. The germline CDR1 and CDR2 sequences are MNHEY and SVGAGI. CDR3 loop: CASSYSRGTRMFEQYF. CDR3 nucleotides: TGTGCCAGCAGTTACTCGAGGGGGACCCGGATGTTCGAGCAGTACTTC.

This clone was detected only once. The rearrangement uses TRBV28 and TRBJ1-4; D remains ambiguous. This CDR3 comprises 13 residues. Germline CDR1 MDHEN, CDR2 SYDVKM. Trimming removed 8 bases from V and 5 bases from J, with 12 bases in between. CDR3 region: CASGGGVNEKLFF. The CDR3 bases are TGTGCCAGCGGTGGCGGGGTAAATGAAAAACTGTTTTTT.

Only a few counts were recorded for this clone. The rearrangement links TRBV6-1 to TRBJ1-3, with D perhaps matching TRBD1 (6 bases). V lost 7 bases to trimming and J lost 0 bases, with 13 bases between them. There are 15 residues in the CDR3. Germline V lookup: CDR1 MNHNS, CDR2 SASEGT. The CDR3 spells CASNLQGSSGNTIYF. In DNA form, the CDR3 reads TGTGCCAGCAACTTACAGGGTAGCTCTGGAAACACCATATATTTT.

The chain carries TRBV15 and TRBJ2-3; D not certain. CDR3 length equals 13 residues. Germline-derived CDR1 and CDR2 are LNHNV and YYDKDF (reference sequence). V was shortened by 1 base and J by 5 bases, with 7 bases between the two germline ends. DNA for the CDR3: TGTGCCACCAGCAGAGGGGCAGGAGATACGCAGTATTTT. Its protein is CATSRGAGDTQYF.

This chain links TRBV7-2 with TRBJ1-5; perhaps TRBD1 as D (5 bases). Germline assignment: CDR1 SGHTA and CDR2 FQGNSA. This CDR3 has 13 amino acids. V lost 1 base and J lost 7, with 8 bases in between. The CDR3 DNA reads as TGTGCCAGCAGCTTAGAGCGGGGGCAGCCCCAGCATTTT. It codes for CASSLERGQPQHF.

The chain uses TRBV14 and TRBJ1-4; the D is unclear. Per the germline V gene, CDR1 is SGHDN and CDR2 is FVKESK. Trimming pared 1 base from V and 7 bases from J, leaving 7 bases between. The CDR3 runs 13 residues. CDR3 nucleotide sequence: TGTGCCAGCAGCCAAGGAGGTGTTGAAAAACTGTTTTTT. Amino acid sequence: CASSQGGVEKLFF.

The chain couples TRBV27 to TRBJ1-1, with TRBD1 identical over 8 bases. Trimming took 2 bases from V and 10 from J; bases not matched to a gene: 12. The CDR3 length is 15 residues. Germline V CDR1 and CDR2: MNHEY, SMNVEV (reference sequence). This CDR3 is CASSLLGGDRRAAFF. For the CDR3, the DNA is TGTGCCAGCAGTTTACTGGGGGGGGACAGGAGGGCAGCTTTCTTT.

The chain recombines TRBV7-9 with TRBJ1-6, with D uncertain. V dropped 11 bases and J dropped 5 bases, with 16 bases sitting between them. The CDR3 totals 14 residues. The germline V gene has CDR1 SEHNR and CDR2 FQNEAQ (reference sequence). Written as DNA, the CDR3 is TGTGCCGGTGGGGAGGCAGCCCATAATTCACCCCTCCACTTT. Its translation: CAGGEAAHNSPLHF.

The chain links TRBV5-8 to TRBJ2-5; TRBD1 matches 9 bases. Per the germline V gene, CDR1 is SGHTS and CDR2 is YDEGEE. V lost 0 bases, J lost 2 bases, and 2 bases stayed unmatched. This CDR3 region has 15 residues. The CDR3 is CASSLETGGQETQYF. The DNA of the CDR3 is TGTGCCAGCAGCTTGGAGACAGGGGGTCAAGAGACCCAGTACTTC.

The gene calls are TRBV5-1 and TRBJ2-1, with D perhaps matching TRBD2 (5 bases). Germline CDR1 is SGHRS and CDR2 is YFSETQ. The CDR3 extends over 13 amino acids. V lost 6 bases to trimming and J lost 5 bases, with 12 bases between them. The CDR3, as DNA: TGCGCCAGCAACGATTTCGGGGACAATGAGCAGTTCTTC. It translates to CASNDFGDNEQFF.

The chain links TRBV2 to TRBJ1-4, with TRBD1 matching 9 bases. The CDR3 extends over 14 amino acids. Germline CDR1 SNHLY, CDR2 FYNNEI. V was pared by 4 bases and J by 3 bases, with 0 bases of the junction left unmatched. CDR3 loop: CASSGQGANEKLFF. The CDR3 DNA reads TGTGCCAGCAGTGGACAGGGGGCTAATGAAAAACTGTTTTTT.

This sequence joins TRBV7-2 and TRBJ2-1; 9 nucleotides match TRBD2. V trimming: 5 bases; J trimming: 3 bases; junction bases outside the gene matches: 8. The CDR3 sequence is 16 residues long. Germline V gives CDR1 SGHTA, CDR2 FQGNSA. CDR3 coding DNA: TGTGCCAGCAGCCTAACTGGACTAGCGCTCTACAATGAGCAGTTCTTC. This encodes CASSLTGLALYNEQFF.

In this sample, this clone turned up once. V gene TRBV9 combines with J gene TRBJ1-2, with TRBD1 matching 7 bases. V lost 1 base, J lost 6 bases, and 3 bases stayed unmatched. Germline assignment: CDR1 SGDLS and CDR2 YYNGEE. CDR3 length: 13 residues. The CDR3 DNA follows: TGTGCCAGCAGCGTAATACAGGGGAATGGCTACACCTTC. Translating gives CASSVIQGNGYTF.

This clone was found once. The chain recombines TRBV28 with TRBJ2-7; D is uncertain. The germline CDR1 and CDR2 sequences are MDHEN and SYDVKM. Trimming pared 6 bases from V and 3 bases from J, leaving 9 bases between. The CDR3 is made up of 12 amino acids. The CDR3 here is CASSRAHYEQYF. DNA of the CDR3: TGTGCCAGCAGCCGAGCCCACTACGAGCAGTACTTC.

This sequence joins TRBV7-2 and TRBJ2-2; D might be TRBD2 (6 bases). V lost 5 bases, J lost 3 bases, and 16 bases lay in between. From germline, CDR1 is SGHTA and CDR2 FQGNSA. The CDR3 covers 16 residues. The DNA for the CDR3 is TGTGCCAGCAGCCCGCGGGGAGCAGGATACACCGGGGAGCTGTTTTTT. This gives the protein CASSPRGAGYTGELFF.

The chain links TRBV5-6 to TRBJ2-5, with 10 bases matching TRBD1. Matching the DNA end better, TRBJ2-7 makes the J call doubtful. Germline CDR1 is SGHDT and CDR2 is YYEEEE. The CDR3 runs 14 residues. This CDR3 reads CASRDRGRPYEQYF. The CDR3 DNA is TGTGCCAGCAGAGACAGGGGGCGTCCCTACGAGCAGTACTTC.